Listed here are 11 T cell receptor beta chains from one sample, sequenced in a study of cytomegalovirus exposure and HLA in healthy donors. The PCR contained 60 Vbeta and 13 Jbeta primers. Measured with immunoSEQ multiplex PCR; TCRdb has only the in-frame clones, and not every one. The table has 200,000 or so clones, approximately 78% seen once. The specimen sequenced was PBMCs. These TCRs come from a woman aged 45-65 years in good health and CMV-seropositive.

The rearrangement joins TRBV9 to TRBJ2-7; 7 bases match TRBD1. V trimming: 4 bases; J trimming: 3 bases; junction bases outside the gene matches: 1. This CDR3 contains 12 residues. CDR1 and CDR2 from the germline V gene are SGDLS and YYNGEE. CDR3 loop: CASSRQGYEQYF. The DNA of the CDR3 is TGTGCCAGCAGCCGACAGGGCTACGAGCAGTACTTC.

The chain employs TRBV5-1 and TRBJ2-5; no firm D call. The V gene lost 2 bases and the J gene lost 4 bases, with 6 bases spanning the gap. The CDR3 length is 12 residues. The germline CDR1 and CDR2 sequences are SGHRS and YFSETQ. The CDR3 loop is CASSFSGETQYF. The DNA for the CDR3 is TGCGCCAGCAGCTTTTCGGGAGAGACCCAGTACTTC.

CDR3: CASSYSGQGREQYF. The CDR3 DNA sequence: TGTGCCAGCAGTTACTCGGGACAGGGGAGGGAGCAGTACTTC. This chain links TRBV6-5 with TRBJ2-7; 10 nucleotides align to TRBD1. The CDR3 consists of 14 residues. V shed 0 bases, J shed 7 bases, and the junction held 3 bases outside the gene matches. Germline assignment: CDR1 MNHEY and CDR2 SVGAGI.

This chain joins TRBV6-5 and TRBJ2-6, with D unresolved. V lost 3 bases and J lost 1, with 4 bases in between. Germline V CDR1 and CDR2: MNHEY, SVGAGI. This CDR3 spans 14 amino acids. CDR3 bases: TGTGCCAGCAGTTATAGATCTGGGGCCAACGTCCTGACTTTC. Its protein product is CASSYRSGANVLTF.

V and J are TRBV7-3 and TRBJ2-3, with 9 bases that match TRBD2. Unmatched junction bases numbered 9, after V lost 3 bases and J lost 5 bases. The germline CDR1 and CDR2 sequences are SGHTA and FQGTGA. The CDR3 runs to 16 residues. The CDR3 loop reads CASSFTPAGGVDTQYF. CDR3 in DNA: TGTGCCAGCAGCTTTACCCCAGCGGGAGGTGTAGATACGCAGTATTTT.

The chain joins TRBV4-1 to TRBJ2-3, with 8 bases fitting TRBD2. The ends lost 1 base at V and 6 bases at J; junction bases unmatched: 12. This CDR3 contains 17 residues. Germline CDR1 and CDR2: MGHRA and YSYEKL. CDR3 residues: CASSQASGWGAKDTQYF. CDR3 nucleotides: TGCGCCAGCAGCCAAGCTAGCGGGTGGGGGGCAAAGGATACGCAGTATTTT.

This chain uses TRBV7-2 with TRBJ1-5; 9 nucleotides match TRBD1. Looked up from germline, CDR1 is SGHTA and CDR2 is FQGNSA. V lost 2 bases to trimming and J lost 7 bases; unmatched junction nucleotides: 9. CDR3 length: 16 amino acids. In nucleotides, the CDR3 is TGTGCCAGCAGCTTACTCGGGACAGGGACCGGCCAGCCCCAGCATTTT. Translating it yields CASSLLGTGTGQPQHF. Complete variable domain (other parts from reference TRBV7-2 and TRBJ1-5): GAGVSQSPSNKVTEKGKDVELRCDPISGHTALYWYRQSLGQGLEFLIYFQGNSAPDKSGLPSDRFSAERTGGSVSTLTIQRTQQEDSAVYLCASSLLGTGTGQPQHFGDGTRLSIL.

The V call is TRBV29-1, the J call TRBJ2-5; tentatively, D is TRBD1 (5 bases). The CDR3 contains 13 residues. Germline CDR1 SQVTM, CDR2 ANQGSEA. Trimming pared 6 bases from V and 1 base from J, leaving 12 bases between. The CDR3 coding sequence is TGCAGCGTCCCCAGGGCATTCCAAGAGACCCAGTACTTC. Encoded protein: CSVPRAFQETQYF.

V gene TRBV6-6 combines with J gene TRBJ2-7, with D possibly being TRBD2 (6 bases). The CDR3 has 14 amino acids. Germline loops: CDR1 MNHNY, CDR2 SVGAGI (reference sequence). V was trimmed by 5 bases and J by 0 bases, leaving 11 bases between them. The CDR3 nucleotides are TGTGCCAGCAGTCTAGGGGACTTCTCCTACGAGCAGTACTTC. Translated: CASSLGDFSYEQYF.

This clone was seen a handful of times. V is TRBV6-1 and J is TRBJ2-7, with TRBD1 identical over 8 bases. This CDR3 is 13 amino acids long. Germline CDR1 and CDR2: MNHNS and SASEGT. J gave up 2 bases and V 10 bases, and 7 bases lay outside the gene matches. The DNA of the CDR3 is TGTGCCACAACCGGGACAGGAGCCTACGAGCAGTACTTC. It codes for CATTGTGAYEQYF.

This chain links TRBV5-1 with TRBJ2-5; 10 bases align to TRBD2. V was clipped by 4 bases and J by 3 bases; unmatched bases: 6. Looked up from germline, CDR1 is SGHRS and CDR2 is YFSETQ. This CDR3 has 15 amino acids. CDR3: CASSPSGTSEETQYF. CDR3 bases: TGCGCCAGCAGCCCATCCGGGACTAGCGAAGAGACCCAGTACTTC.